The rows below give T cell receptor beta chains drawn from one sample of a study of response to subunit inactivated influenza vaccine. TCRdb re-called the RT-PCR reads with MiXCR, one entry per CDR3 protein. The table lists about 520,000 distinct CDR3 sequences, roughly 7.6% of them singletons, with around 14% in the top ten. The sample was PBMCs from blood, taken around 25 months after vaccination. The receptors originated from a man aged 50-75 years who received an inactivated influenza vaccine. CDR3s include the opening cysteine and the closing phenylalanine or tryptophan. Fields, in order: D gene, clone size, J gene, V gene, CDR3 DNA, CDR3 protein. D genes are given only for firm matches. The size field is filled for only some rows; it gives once, few, many or a size class.

D: .; size: .; J: TRBJ1-3; V: TRBV28; DNA: TGTGCCAGCAGCAAAACGGGAGGGGACACCATATATTTT; CDR3: CASSKTGGDTIYF
D: .; size: .; J: TRBJ1-5; V: TRBV11-2; DNA: TGTGCCAGCAGCTTTACCGAGGGAAGCCAGCCCCAGCATTTT; CDR3: CASSFTEGSQPQHF
D: TRBD2; size: many; J: TRBJ2-1; V: TRBV7-6; DNA: TGTGCCAGCAGCCCGCTGGGACTAGCTTACAATGAGCAGTTCTTC; CDR3: CASSPLGLAYNEQFF
D: TRBD2; size: few; J: TRBJ2-1; V: TRBV19; DNA: TGTGCCAGTAGTATAGAGGGACTAGCGTCCTACAATGAGCAGTTCTTC; CDR3: CASSIEGLASYNEQFF
D: TRBD2; size: few; J: TRBJ2-3; V: TRBV10-3; DNA: TGTGCCATCAGTGATGATCGGGGGGCAGATACGCAGTATTTT; CDR3: CAISDDRGADTQYF
D: TRBD1; size: .; J: TRBJ2-1; V: TRBV11-3; DNA: TGTGCCAGCAGCGTTGGGACAGGGTACTACAATGAGCAGTTCTTC; CDR3: CASSVGTGYYNEQFF
D: .; size: few; J: TRBJ1-2; V: TRBV25-1; DNA: TGTGCCAGCAGTGACCCCCCTAACTATGGCTACACCTTC; CDR3: CASSDPPNYGYTF
D: TRBD1; size: many; J: TRBJ1-5; V: TRBV7-9; DNA: TGTGCCAGCAGCACAGGGGGCGAACAGCCCCAGCATTTT; CDR3: CASSTGGEQPQHF
D: TRBD2; size: few; J: TRBJ2-7; V: TRBV12-3/TRBV12-4; DNA: TGTGCCAGCAGTCTAGCGGGGGGGCCCCTTTACGAGCAGTACTTC; CDR3: CASSLAGGPLYEQYF
D: .; size: .; J: TRBJ2-2; V: TRBV12-3/TRBV12-4; DNA: TGTGCCAGCAGTTTACGTTTGTACGGGGAGCTGTTTTTT; CDR3: CASSLRLYGELFF
D: .; size: few; J: TRBJ1-4; V: TRBV12-3/TRBV12-4; DNA: TGTGCCAGCAGTGCCCATCTCGGGGAAAAACTGTTTTTT; CDR3: CASSAHLGEKLFF
D: TRBD1; size: .; J: TRBJ2-2; V: TRBV6-2/TRBV6-3; DNA: TGTGCCAGCAGAAAAACAGGGGACCGGGAGCTGTTTTTT; CDR3: CASRKTGDRELFF
D: TRBD1; size: .; J: TRBJ2-2; V: TRBV9; DNA: TGTGCCAGCAGCGTACTCGGGACAGTGAACACCGGGGAGCTGTTTTTT; CDR3: CASSVLGTVNTGELFF
D: .; size: .; J: TRBJ1-1; V: TRBV7-8; DNA: TGTGCCAGCAGCCGCGATCGGAGTTGGTCGAACACTGAAGCTTTCTTT; CDR3: CASSRDRSWSNTEAFF
D: TRBD1; size: few; J: TRBJ1-1; V: TRBV3-1; DNA: TGTGCCAGCAGCCAAGAGGGCGTACAGGGGTCATCTGAAGCTTTCTTT; CDR3: CASSQEGVQGSSEAFF
D: .; size: many; J: TRBJ2-2; V: TRBV11-1; DNA: TGTGCCAGCAGCTTCGCCGTCCGCTTGGGGAGTCCGGTTCCCGGGGAGCTGTTTTTT; CDR3: CASSFAVRLGSPVPGELFF
D: TRBD1; size: .; J: TRBJ1-5; V: TRBV20-1; DNA: TGCAGCTCCGGACAGGGTAATCAGCCCCAGCATTTT; CDR3: CSSGQGNQPQHF
D: .; size: many; J: TRBJ2-7; V: TRBV6-1; DNA: TGTGCCAGCAGTGGAAGATTTGAATACTCCTACGAGCAGTACTTC; CDR3: CASSGRFEYSYEQYF
D: .; size: .; J: TRBJ2-5; V: TRBV4-2; DNA: TGTGCCAGCAGCCAAGCGGCACTTGAGTACCAAGAGACCCAGTACTTC; CDR3: CASSQAALEYQETQYF
D: .; size: .; J: TRBJ2-2; V: TRBV11-2; DNA: TGTGCCAGCAGCTTACGGGTGCCCGGGGAGCTGTTTTTT; CDR3: CASSLRVPGELFF
D: TRBD2; size: many; J: TRBJ2-7; V: TRBV27; DNA: TGTGCCAGCAGCCCTAGCGGGGGGCCTAGTGAGCAGTACTTC; CDR3: CASSPSGGPSEQYF
D: .; size: few; J: TRBJ1-2; V: TRBV12-3/TRBV12-4; DNA: TGTGCCAGCAGTCAGACCTGGACGGACTATGGCTACACCTTC; CDR3: CASSQTWTDYGYTF
D: TRBD2; size: many; J: TRBJ2-1; V: TRBV20-1; DNA: TGCAAGGGCGGGGGTTACAATGAGCAGTTCTTC; CDR3: CKGGGYNEQFF
D: .; size: .; J: TRBJ2-7; V: TRBV9; DNA: TGTGCCAGCAGCGTAGGTCTAGACGAATTCGGCGAGCAGTACTTC; CDR3: CASSVGLDEFGEQYF
D: .; size: many; J: TRBJ2-7; V: TRBV28; DNA: TGTGCCAGCAGCTTACCCGGATACGAGCAGTACTTC; CDR3: CASSLPGYEQYF
D: .; size: .; J: TRBJ2-1; V: TRBV6-1; DNA: TGTGCCAGCAAGAAGGGGGACTTAAACAATGAGCAGTTCTTC; CDR3: CASKKGDLNNEQFF
D: .; size: many; J: TRBJ1-4; V: TRBV12-3/TRBV12-4; DNA: TGTGCCAGCAGGTCGGACAGCAATGAAAAACTGTTTTTT; CDR3: CASRSDSNEKLFF
D: TRBD1; size: many; J: TRBJ2-1; V: TRBV12-3/TRBV12-4; DNA: TGTGCCAGCAGTTTCGGGACAGGCTCCTACAATGAGCAGTTCTTC; CDR3: CASSFGTGSYNEQFF
D: TRBD1; size: few; J: TRBJ1-2; V: TRBV20-1; DNA: TGCAGTGCTCTGGGACAGGCGAGAAACTATGGCTACACCTTC; CDR3: CSALGQARNYGYTF
D: .; size: few; J: TRBJ2-2; V: TRBV12-3/TRBV12-4; DNA: TGTGCCAGCAGTGAACTGGGGGACACCGGGGAGCTGTTTTTT; CDR3: CASSELGDTGELFF
D: .; size: few; J: TRBJ1-1; V: TRBV7-8; DNA: TGTGCCAGCAGCTTATTCCGGAACATGAACACTGAAGCTTTCTTT; CDR3: CASSLFRNMNTEAFF
D: .; size: many; J: TRBJ2-2; V: TRBV7-8; DNA: TGTGCCAGCAGCTTACGGGGGGCGCAGAACACCGGGGAGCTGTTTTTT; CDR3: CASSLRGAQNTGELFF
D: .; size: .; J: TRBJ2-2; V: TRBV5-6; DNA: TGTGCCAGCAGCCAAGCGGGCAGCCCATTGACCGGGGAGCTGTTTTTT; CDR3: CASSQAGSPLTGELFF
D: .; size: many; J: TRBJ2-1; V: TRBV4-2; DNA: TGTGCCAGCAGCCGAGATCGGGGGGCCGACAATGAGCAGTTCTTC; CDR3: CASSRDRGADNEQFF
D: TRBD2; size: many; J: TRBJ2-1; V: TRBV7-9; DNA: TGTGCCAGCAGCTGGACAGAACTCCTAGCGGGAGGGATATATGAGCAGTTCTTC; CDR3: CASSWTELLAGGIYEQFF
D: TRBD2; size: few; J: TRBJ2-5; V: TRBV10-3; DNA: TGTGCCACCATGGGAGACCTAGCGGGGCTCCAAGAGACCCAGTACTTC; CDR3: CATMGDLAGLQETQYF
D: TRBD1; size: many; J: TRBJ2-7; V: TRBV18; DNA: TGTGCCAGCTCCATTCTGACTCCGGGACAGGGGCTAAAAGGGCTCCGGGCCGAGCAGTACTTC; CDR3: CASSILTPGQGLKGLRAEQYF
D: .; size: few; J: TRBJ2-5; V: TRBV29-1; DNA: TGCAGCGTTCCCCGGGACCCGGGGAGGTACCAAGAGACCCAGTACTTC; CDR3: CSVPRDPGRYQETQYF
D: TRBD1; size: .; J: TRBJ2-7; V: TRBV28; DNA: TGTGCCAGCAGTTTAGTCGGGACAGGGGCCGAGCAGTACTTC; CDR3: CASSLVGTGAEQYF
D: .; size: .; J: TRBJ1-5; V: TRBV4-1; DNA: TGCGCCAGCAGCCAGGGTACTCAGCCCCAGCATTTT; CDR3: CASSQGTQPQHF
D: .; size: few; J: TRBJ2-5; V: TRBV10-3; DNA: TGTGCCATCAGTGAATGGGGGGGCGAAGAGACCCAGTACTTC; CDR3: CAISEWGGEETQYF
D: .; size: .; J: TRBJ1-1; V: TRBV20-1; DNA: TGCAGTGCAACAAATCGGGACGGAAACACTGAAGCTTTCTTT; CDR3: CSATNRDGNTEAFF
D: .; size: .; J: TRBJ1-2; V: TRBV12-3/TRBV12-4; DNA: TGTGCCAGCAGTTCTACAACCGGGAACAGCCGCTACACCTTC; CDR3: CASSSTTGNSRYTF
D: .; size: many; J: TRBJ2-7; V: TRBV28; DNA: TGTGCCAGCACAACGGGTTCCTACGAGCAGTACTTC; CDR3: CASTTGSYEQYF
D: .; size: many; J: TRBJ2-7; V: TRBV7-8; DNA: TGTGCCAGCAGCTTAAGTTCCAGCAGGGGCTACGAGCAGTACTTC; CDR3: CASSLSSSRGYEQYF
D: .; size: .; J: TRBJ1-3; V: TRBV28; DNA: TGTGCCAGCAGTTCCCCGCCTTACTCTGGAAACACCATATATTTT; CDR3: CASSSPPYSGNTIYF
D: .; size: .; J: TRBJ1-5; V: TRBV7-2; DNA: TGTGCCAGCAGCTTAGAGAGGGGTTCCGGCAATCAGCCCCAGCATTTT; CDR3: CASSLERGSGNQPQHF
D: TRBD2; size: .; J: TRBJ2-2; V: TRBV29-1; DNA: TGCAGCGTTGGAGCGGGAGACCGGACCGGGGAGCTGTTTTTT; CDR3: CSVGAGDRTGELFF